This T cell receptor beta chain was found in a study of shared clonotypes between healthy human individuals. Study results and caveats: Sequencing depth was predicted to influence how clonotypes are shared among donors.

Authors' analysis steps: ImmunoSEQ output lacked quality scores and full-length reads, limiting matched filtering. Repertoires were generated with immunoSEQ multiplex PCR, while TCRdb's copy carries only in-frame clones and drops some. That table supplies the V and J calls and clone size; D and trimming were determined from the DNA. This sample has over a million clones, with around 74% found just once. On this clone: Antigen: not known.

Negatively enriched CD4+ T cells were divided by CD45RA into naive and memory. The sequenced material came from memory CD4+ T cells sorted from blood. Subset: CD45RA-negative fraction. The sequence was collected from a man between 18 and 35 years old in good health.

The CDR3, as DNA: TGTGCCATCAGTGAGTCAGGGTCCGGGGAGCTGTTTTTT. This encodes CAISESGSGELFF. The chain is built from TRBV10-3 and TRBJ2-2, with unresolved D. Germline CDR1 and CDR2: ENHRY and SYGVKD. Trimming left V 0 bases short and J 6 bases short, with 5 bases between. This CDR3 spans 13 amino acids.